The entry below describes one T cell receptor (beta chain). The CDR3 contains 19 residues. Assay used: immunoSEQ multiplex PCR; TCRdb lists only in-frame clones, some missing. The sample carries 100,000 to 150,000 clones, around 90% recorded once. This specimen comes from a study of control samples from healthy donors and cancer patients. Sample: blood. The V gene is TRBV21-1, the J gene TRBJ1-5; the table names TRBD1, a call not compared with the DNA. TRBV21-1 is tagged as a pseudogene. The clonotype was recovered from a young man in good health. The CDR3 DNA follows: TGTGCCAGCAGCAGAAATACTGGACAGGGGAGGGAGAGCAATCAGCCCCAGCATTTT. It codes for CASSRNTGQGRESNQPQHF.